This section outlines one TCR beta chain sequence together with its context. Its target antigen remains unknown. No clone much larger than this one lies a single base away; base qualities are absent. TCRbeta CDR3 regions were amplified from genomic DNA by means of the immunoSEQ Assay, a bias-controlled multiplex PCR. Under the source paper's analysis protocol: The number of nucleated cells in each sample was estimated from the amplification of reference gene primers within the assay. Sequence reads were collapsed and filtered to measure the absolute abundance of every unique TCRbeta CDR3 rearrangement. For each sample, productive Simpson clonality was calculated as the square root of Simpson's diversity index over productive rearrangements. Not all clones reach the TCRdb copy of this immuneACCESS table, which keeps in-frame sequences only. Checked studies attribute under half of the gap to unresolved V genes and leave the rest unexplained. V, J and clone size are taken as reported in that table, and D and trimming were inferred from the DNA itself. The sample table holds 150,000 to 200,000 clones, of which roughly four fifths were seen once. Jointly, the top ten make up around 7.3% of the sample.

As encoded in the germline V gene, CDR1 is SNHLY while CDR2 is FYNNEI. The CDR3 spans 15 residues, from the cysteine through the phenylalanine. Here the CDR3 DNA is all that survives: 45 bases in frame from base 1. From V the trimming removes 2 bases and from J it removes 7 bases, while the gene matches leave 6 bases of the junction unaccounted for. This entry comes from a study of blood T cell repertoires in COVID-19 (dated by TCRdb to about 2020). Describing the broader study: Samples from collaborators originated in the United States, Italy and Spain and spanned both the acute and convalescent phases of COVID-19. HLA class I and class II types, where available, came from metadata supplied by the sample provider rather than from assay-based typing. Sample metadata almost always included a de-identified subject ID, COVID-19 status, age in years and sex. Subjects who had been exposed to COVID-19, were actively infected with it, or had recovered from it provided the deeply sampled blood TCRbeta repertoires that made up the dataset. Samples came from the ongoing ImmuneRACE study (first 160 participants) plus 1,254 subjects from 6 global collaborators. The prospective study material was composed of cDNA or gDNA derived from T cells, B-cell-depleted T cells, or PBMCs. A freely available public database, intended as a resource for researchers studying the immune response to SARS-CoV-2, is where the repertoires were released. Points the paper makes about the study in general: How much clinical and demographic metadata was included differed by source and by participant, and the metadata was provided uncurated.

At one collaborating source in Seattle, patients were enrolled during active infection and were followed longitudinally through the course of disease. Each collaborating institution followed its own protocols to collect whole blood in K2EDTA tubes. Collaborator samples were shipped for TCRbeta analysis as frozen whole blood, isolated PBMCs, or DNA extracted from either sample type. The source is a woman aged 70-85 years with COVID-19, enrolled during active disease. The chain employs TRBV2 and TRBJ2-1, and TRBD2 matches 9 of the central bases. Sequenced material: peripheral blood. The sequence in DNA is TGTGCCAGCAGTGAACTTGCGGGAGGGCAGAATGAGCAGTTCTTC. This gives the protein CASSELAGGQNEQFF.